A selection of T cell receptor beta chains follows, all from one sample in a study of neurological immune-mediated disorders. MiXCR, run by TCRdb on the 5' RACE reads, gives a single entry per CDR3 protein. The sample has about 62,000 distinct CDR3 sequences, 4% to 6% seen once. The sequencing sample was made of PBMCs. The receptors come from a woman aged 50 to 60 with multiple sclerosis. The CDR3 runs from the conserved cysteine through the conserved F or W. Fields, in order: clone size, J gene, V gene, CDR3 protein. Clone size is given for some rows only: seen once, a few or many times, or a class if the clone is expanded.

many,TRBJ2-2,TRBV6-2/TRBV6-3,CASSEGDGGELFF
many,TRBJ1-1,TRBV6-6,CASSYGEAQAFF
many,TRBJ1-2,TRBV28,CASRETGPGNYGYTF
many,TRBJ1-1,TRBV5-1,CASSTQGAGTEAFF
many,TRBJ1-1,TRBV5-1,CASRGDSVPYTEAFF
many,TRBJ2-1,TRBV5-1,CASSLLGSGGVTYNEQFF
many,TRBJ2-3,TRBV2,CASRGLTGATDTQYF
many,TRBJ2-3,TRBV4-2,CASSQVGGTPTDTQYF
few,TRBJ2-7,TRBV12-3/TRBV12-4,CASSRDRQDEQYF
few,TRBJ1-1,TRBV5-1,CASSPRAGTRSEAFF
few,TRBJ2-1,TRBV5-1,CASSVDVSSYNEQFF
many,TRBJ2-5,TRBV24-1,CATSDRRGGGETQYF
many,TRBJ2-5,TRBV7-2,CASSLGTGGVWTQYF
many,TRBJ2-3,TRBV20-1,CSAHRVSTDTQYF
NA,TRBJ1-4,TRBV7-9,CASSLGTANEKLFF
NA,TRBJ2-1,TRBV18,CASSLVAGTEQFF
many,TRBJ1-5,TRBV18,CASGDQGDQPQHF
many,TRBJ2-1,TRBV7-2,CASSSRQKLHNEQFF
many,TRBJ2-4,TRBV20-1,CSAAGQLIAKNIQYF
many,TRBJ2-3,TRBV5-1,CASSLYRYTDTQYF
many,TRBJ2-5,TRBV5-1,CASSSTGYRQETQYF
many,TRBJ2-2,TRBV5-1,CASSLGTTYTGELFF
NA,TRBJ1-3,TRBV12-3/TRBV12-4,CASSLGDNTIYF
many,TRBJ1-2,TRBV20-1,CSYVRGDRLVEGYTF
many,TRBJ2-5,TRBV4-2,CASSQDKETQYF